This T cell receptor (beta chain) originates from a study of blood T cell repertoires in COVID-19. In the study overall: The origin of the acute and convalescent COVID-19 samples was the United States, Italy and Spain. Sources were T cells, B-cell-depleted T cells, or PBMCs; the material itself was cDNA or gDNA.

CDR3 length: 13 residues. Trimming pared 7 bases from V and 6 bases from J, leaving 15 bases between. From germline, CDR1 is SEHNR and CDR2 FQNEAQ (reference sequence). Original processing notes: Amplification of reference gene primers provided the estimated nucleated cell counts. Profiled with immunoSEQ multiplex PCR; TCRdb holds only in-frame clones, not every one. V, J and clone size were drawn from that table, and D and trimming were deduced from the DNA. The data contain approximately 240,000 clones, more than 70% of them singletons. The TCR was taken from a woman between 40 and 55 years old who had recovered from COVID-19. The rearrangement uses TRBV7-9 and TRBJ1-2; D uncertain. The sample comprised peripheral blood. CDR3: CASTTNSFDGYTF. CDR3 nucleotide sequence: TGTGCCAGCACCACTAACAGTTTTGATGGCTACACCTTC.